This TCR beta chain emerged from a study of T cell responses to AZD1222 COVID-19 vaccine. A remark on this clone: Its specificity is unknown.

With V trimmed by 4 bases and J by 0 bases, 3 bases remained unmatched. Germline V gives CDR1 LGHDT, CDR2 YNNKEL (reference sequence). The CDR3 has 15 residues. TCRdb keeps only in-frame clones here, not all; method: immunoSEQ multiplex PCR. The table shows just over 150,000 clones, with 90% occurring only once. Study results and caveats: It was only six AZD1222 recipients who were seropositive at baseline. Donors were chiefly white British, with a greater number of females, and clonal diversity was perhaps underestimated. Spike-specific TCR breadth and depth both grew after two AZD1222 doses. Distributed over spike, vaccine-associated CD4 TCRs predominated at 160-218 and 743-854.

This clonotype was sampled from an adult who received the AZD1222 COVID-19 vaccine. This specimen consisted of peripheral blood, obtained 28 days after the second AZD1222 dose. The chain has TRBV3-1 (or the pseudogene TRBV3-2) and TRBJ2-3, with 8 bases matching TRBD2. The CDR3 here is CASSRAGASTDTQYF. The DNA of the CDR3 is TGTGCCAGCAGCCGAGCGGGGGCTAGCACAGATACGCAGTATTTT.